This T cell receptor beta chain is drawn from a study of T cells in Graves' hyperthyroidism and ophthalmopathy. Inclusion characteristics of ophthalmopathy patients comprised a Clinical Activity Score of at least 3, a NOSPECS grade of at least 4, and duration under 3 months. The diagnostic basis comprised clinical symptoms, serum thyroxine and TRAb, thyroid ultrasound and orbital computed tomography. RNA transcripts gave rise to amplified TCR beta CDR3 regions. Using the HTBI primer set, a first-round RT-PCR was run on the TCR CDR3. TCRdb called the multiplex PCR reads again in MiXCR, with one record for every CDR3 protein. The sample holds over 500,000 distinct CDR3 sequences, around 15% seen once. In its sample, this clonotype was seen a few times. Per germline, CDR1 SGHDT and CDR2 YYEEEE. The CDR3 has 14 amino acids. V was pared by 5 bases and J by 1 base, with 5 bases of the junction left unmatched.

Sequencing input: blood. The chain has TRBV5-6 and TRBJ1-1, with 7 bases fitting TRBD1. The clonotype comes from a woman aged 30 to 39 with Graves' ophthalmopathy. The CDR3: CASRSTGWNTEAFF. The CDR3 DNA is TGTGCCAGCAGGTCGACAGGGTGGAACACTGAAGCTTTCTTT.